A single sample is the source of the 30 T cell receptor beta chains below, sequenced in a study of T cells after yellow fever vaccination. TCRdb ran MiXCR on the 5' RACE reads and lists one entry per CDR3 protein. The table lists approximately 340,000 distinct CDR3 sequences, 8.7% of them singletons. The material was PBMCs, obtained on the day of the first yellow fever vaccination. Receptor source: a man aged 18 to 29 who received the YFV17D yellow fever vaccine.

J is TRBJ2-1 and V is TRBV6-2 or TRBV6-3; D not resolved. The V end was cut by 3 bases, the J end by 4 bases, with 13 bases between. In germline, CDR1 is MNHEY, CDR2 SVGEGT. The CDR3 consists of 15 residues. The CDR3 sequence is CASSYLSKTYNEQFF. The CDR3 DNA sequence: TGTGCCAGCAGTTATTTATCCAAAACGTACAATGAGCAGTTCTTC.

This clonotype showed up just a few times. The V call is TRBV29-1, the J call TRBJ2-4; TRBD1 agrees at 8 bases. Trimming cost V 6 bases and J 6 bases; bases outside gene matches: 7. Germline CDR1 is SQVTM and CDR2 is ANQGSEA. CDR3 length: 13 residues. The CDR3 loop is CSVKTGVRNIQYF. The CDR3 DNA sequence: TGCAGCGTCAAGACAGGGGTGCGAAACATTCAGTACTTC.

The rearrangement uses TRBV11-2 and TRBJ1-4; D call uncertain. Germline V lookup: CDR1 SGHAT, CDR2 FQNNGV. Trimming pared 0 bases from V and 3 bases from J, leaving 5 bases between. This CDR3 is built from 14 residues. CDR3 DNA: TGTGCCAGCAGCTTAGATTTGGCTAATGAAAAACTGTTTTTT. It encodes CASSLDLANEKLFF.

The rearrangement links TRBV28 to TRBJ1-2; D is ambiguous. The V gene lost 4 bases and the J gene lost 4 bases, with 7 bases spanning the gap. CDR3 size: 12 residues. Germline CDR1 reads MDHEN; CDR2 reads SYDVKM. The CDR3 coding sequence is TGTGCCAGCAGTTCGAAACCCTATGGCTACACCTTC. It translates to CASSSKPYGYTF.

This clonotype has a handful of counts. The J gene is TRBJ2-7, the V gene TRBV7-2; 11 bases map to TRBD2. V lost 5 bases and J lost 4; bases outside the gene matches: 10. The CDR3 contains 16 residues. Germline CDR1 and CDR2: SGHTA and FQGNSA. The DNA for the CDR3 is TGTGCCAGCAGCCCGGTGACTAGCGGGGCGAGTTACGAGCAGTACGTC. Translated, it gives CASSPVTSGASYEQYV.

This clonotype was seen at least ten times. This chain links TRBV6-5 with TRBJ2-3; TRBD2 aligns across 8 bases. Germline V gene lookup returns CDR1 MNHEY and CDR2 SVGAGI. This CDR3 comprises 14 residues. V was clipped by 2 bases and J by 6 bases; unmatched bases: 4. The CDR3 loop is CASSYPGGLDTQYF. CDR3 coding DNA: TGTGCCAGCAGTTACCCGGGGGGGCTGGATACGCAGTATTTT.

The V and J genes are TRBV10-2 and TRBJ2-7; 10 nucleotides line up with TRBD1. The CDR3 runs 13 residues. CDR1 is WSHSY and CDR2 is SAAADI in the germline V gene. With V trimmed by 8 bases and J by 4 bases, 5 bases remained unmatched. CDR3: CASSGTGVYEQYF. Written as DNA, the CDR3 is TGCGCCAGCTCCGGGACAGGGGTATACGAGCAGTACTTC.

This clonotype showed up many times. The chain has TRBV30 and TRBJ2-5; tentatively, D is TRBD1 (6 bases). The ends were cut back, 0 bases at V and 0 bases at J, with 11 bases in the middle. CDR3 length: 15 amino acids. Per the germline V gene, CDR1 is GTSNPN and CDR2 is SVGIG (reference sequence). CDR3 sequence reads: CAWSVDSYYQETQYF. The CDR3, as DNA: TGTGCCTGGAGTGTGGACAGTTACTACCAAGAGACCCAGTACTTC.

The CDR3 DNA reads TGTGCCAGCAGCTTAGCGGGAGGGGCCAACGTCCTGACTTTC. This encodes CASSLAGGANVLTF. The rearrangement uses TRBV7-9 and TRBJ2-6; D ambiguous. V lost 0 bases to trimming and J lost 4 bases, with 4 bases between them. Germline CDR1 and CDR2: SEHNR and FQNEAQ (reference sequence). The CDR3 has 14 amino acids.

This clonotype showed up just a few times. The chain combines TRBV7-2 with TRBJ2-5; TRBD1 is a possible D gene (5 bases). Trimming left V 2 bases short and J 5 bases short, with 9 bases between. The CDR3 has 13 amino acids. The germline V gene has CDR1 SGHTA and CDR2 FQGNSA. The CDR3 region is CASSLRQTETQYF. CDR3 nucleotide sequence: TGTGCCAGCAGCTTAAGACAGACGGAGACCCAGTACTTC.

The gene calls are TRBV4-3 and TRBJ2-3; 7 bases are a match to TRBD2. CDR3 size: 16 residues. With V trimmed by 4 bases and J by 6 bases, 13 bases remained unmatched. Germline CDR1 reads LGHNA; CDR2 reads YSLEER. For the CDR3, the DNA is TGCGCCAGCAGCCCACTAGGCGCGGGGGAAGGGGATACGCAGTATTTT. This codes for CASSPLGAGEGDTQYF.

This sequence joins TRBV24-1 and TRBJ2-2; D call uncertain. CDR1 is KGHDR, CDR2 SFDVKD, per germline. Trimming shortened V by 0 bases and J by 1 base, and 2 bases separated the two germline ends. The length of the CDR3 is 14 residues. The CDR3 region has the DNA TGTGCCACCAGTGATTTGGGGAACACCGGGGAGCTGTTTTTT. Its protein is CATSDLGNTGELFF.

V and J are TRBV12-3 or TRBV12-4 and TRBJ1-2, with 10 bases aligning to TRBD1. This CDR3 region has 14 residues. The V segment lost 4 bases and the J segment 5 bases; nucleotides outside the gene matches: 4. CDR3 sequence reads: CASSSGQGWYGYTF. The DNA of the CDR3 is TGTGCCAGCAGTTCGGGACAGGGGTGGTATGGCTACACCTTC.

This clonotype was recorded once. The chain joins TRBV7-6 to TRBJ2-7, with 10 bases that match TRBD1. This CDR3 comprises 13 residues. Germline V lookup: CDR1 SGHVS, CDR2 FNYEAQ. J gave up 5 bases and V 3 bases, and 1 base lay outside the gene matches. CDR3 loop: CASSFGQGDEQYF. CDR3 in DNA: TGTGCCAGCAGCTTCGGACAGGGGGACGAGCAGTACTTC.

At least ten counts were recorded for this clonotype. The chain is built from TRBV3-1 and TRBJ2-7; 10 bases align to TRBD1. The CDR3 length is 15 residues. The V segment lost 4 bases and the J segment 3 bases; nucleotides outside the gene matches: 6. Germline CDR1 and CDR2: LGHDT and YNNKEL (reference sequence). The CDR3 spells CASSPSGTGDYEQYF. The CDR3 bases are TGTGCCAGCAGCCCTTCCGGGACAGGGGACTACGAGCAGTACTTC.

The chain carries TRBV7-9 and TRBJ2-7; TRBD2 might be the D (6 bases). V was cut by 1 base and J by 6 bases, with 10 bases left in between. Germline CDR1 reads SEHNR; CDR2 reads FQNEAQ (reference sequence). The CDR3 contains 13 residues. Here the CDR3 reads CASSLGGVSEQYF. DNA for the CDR3: TGTGCCAGCAGCTTAGGGGGGGTAAGCGAGCAGTACTTC. The entire variable domain, with the rest obtained from reference TRBV7-9 and TRBJ2-7, is as follows: DTGVSQNPRHKITKRGQNVTFRCDPISEHNRLYWYRQTLGQGPEFLTYFQNEAQLEKSRLLSDRFSAERPKGSFSTLEIQRTEQGDSAMYLCASSLGGVSEQYFGPGTRLTVT.

In its sample, this clonotype was seen a few times. The CDR3 DNA follows: TGTGCCAGTGAGTTAACAGGGGGCATCACTGAAGCTTTCTTT. This encodes CASELTGGITEAFF. The genes are TRBV25-1 and TRBJ1-1; 9 bases match TRBD1. Trimming removed 9 bases from V and 4 bases from J; junction bases left unmatched: 9. CDR1 is MGHDK and CDR2 is SYGVNS in the germline V gene. This CDR3 spans 14 amino acids. The whole variable domain, remainder taken from reference TRBV25-1 and TRBJ1-1, is EADIYQTPRYLVIGTGKKITLECSQTMGHDKMYWYQQDPGMELHLIHYSYGVNSTEKGDLSSESTVSRIRTEHFPLTLESARPSHTSQYLCASELTGGITEAFFGQGTRLTVV.

This clonotype has a handful of counts. V and J are TRBV7-8 and TRBJ2-3; the D gene is possibly TRBD2 (7 bases). Trimming shortened V by 2 bases and J by 5 bases, and 17 bases separated the two germline ends. CDR1 and CDR2 (germline): SGHVS, FQNEAQ. CDR3 length: 16 amino acids. CDR3 DNA: TGTGCCAGCAGCTTAACTGAGAGGGGAGGGGGAGATACGCAGTATTTT. It encodes CASSLTERGGGDTQYF.

In its sample, this clonotype was seen many times. The chain employs TRBV11-2 and TRBJ2-3, with 7 bases that match TRBD2. Germline CDR1 reads SGHAT; CDR2 reads FQNNGV. V lost 0 bases and J lost 6; bases outside the gene matches: 3. This CDR3 has 14 residues. This CDR3 is CASSLERGSDTQYF. The CDR3, as DNA: TGTGCCAGCAGCTTAGAGCGGGGGAGTGATACGCAGTATTTT.

The sample holds a few counts of this clonotype. The genes are TRBV6-2 or TRBV6-3 and TRBJ2-3, with D uncertain. The CDR3 is made up of 16 amino acids. V lost 3 bases to trimming and J lost 2 bases, with 15 bases between them. Germline CDR1 reads MNHEY; CDR2 reads SVGEGT. The CDR3 DNA is TGTGCCAGCAGTTATAGAGAGATCCCCGCCACAGATACGCAGTATTTT. Translating gives CASSYREIPATDTQYF.

The genes are TRBV5-4 and TRBJ2-5; the D gene is possibly TRBD1 (6 bases). The germline V and J ends were trimmed by 0 bases and 4 bases, with 16 bases remaining between them. In germline, CDR1 is SGHNT, CDR2 YYREEE (reference sequence). CDR3 length: 16 amino acids. The CDR3 region has the DNA TGTGCCAGCAGCTTGGGAACAGGGTGGAAGACAGAGACCCAGTACTTC. Translation: CASSLGTGWKTETQYF. The whole variable domain, remainder taken from reference TRBV5-4 and TRBJ2-5, is ETGVTQSPTHLIKTRGQQVTLRCSSQSGHNTVSWYQQALGQGPQFIFQYYREEENGRGNFPPRFSGLQFPNYSSELNVNALELDDSALYLCASSLGTGWKTETQYFGPGTRLLVL.

The V call is TRBV12-3 or TRBV12-4, the J call TRBJ2-2, with D perhaps matching TRBD1 (5 bases). The V and J ends lost 8 bases and 1 base respectively, with 17 bases between them. The CDR3 covers 16 residues. CDR3: CASRPREQLNTGELFF. The CDR3, as DNA: TGTGCCAGCCGTCCCAGGGAACAGTTGAACACCGGGGAGCTGTTTTTT.

The rearrangement uses TRBV5-6 and TRBJ2-6, with TRBD1 matching 9 bases. In germline, CDR1 is SGHDT, CDR2 YYEEEE. The V gene end was trimmed by 3 bases and the J gene end by 0 bases; junction bases not matched to a gene: 7. The CDR3 loop spans 18 amino acids. The CDR3 region has the DNA TGTGCCAGCAGCTCGTTGGGACAGGGTTTCTCTGGGGCCAACGTCCTGACTTTC. Protein: CASSSLGQGFSGANVLTF.

This sequence joins TRBV20-1 and TRBJ1-1; D perhaps matches TRBD1 (6 bases). Germline assignment: CDR1 DFQATT and CDR2 SNEGSKA (reference sequence). V lost 2 bases, J lost 3 bases, and 13 bases lay in between. The CDR3 sequence is 14 residues long. The chain's CDR3 is CSARLQGGYTEAFF. The CDR3 region has the DNA TGCAGTGCTAGACTACAGGGTGGGTACACTGAAGCTTTCTTT.

The chain combines TRBV12-3 or TRBV12-4 with TRBJ2-7; 7 bases fit TRBD2. The CDR3 has 14 residues. Trimming at V came to 7 bases and at J to 7 bases, leaving 13 bases not matched to a gene. Here the CDR3 reads CASTFGGGVREQYF. CDR3 nucleotide sequence: TGTGCCAGCACCTTTGGGGGAGGGGTTAGGGAGCAGTACTTC.

J is TRBJ1-4 and V is TRBV7-9; D possibly corresponds to TRBD1 (6 bases). Germline V CDR1 and CDR2: SEHNR, FQNEAQ (reference sequence). The CDR3 length is 14 residues. The V end lost 10 bases, the J end lost 4 bases, and 16 bases lay between the germline ends. The CDR3 sequence is CATQRGTHNEKLFF. The CDR3 DNA follows: TGTGCCACCCAGAGGGGGACCCATAATGAAAAACTGTTTTTT.

This clonotype was observed a handful of times. The chain recombines TRBV4-1 with TRBJ1-2; tentative D call: TRBD1 (5 bases). The CDR3 length is 15 residues. Trimming stripped 0 bases from V and 8 bases from J, with 16 bases between. CDR1 MGHRA and CDR2 YSYEKL come from the germline V gene. The CDR3 nucleotides read TGCGCCAGCAGCCAAGATGGGGCTCCGAGGGGCGGCTACACCTTC. Its protein product is CASSQDGAPRGGYTF.

This clonotype was seen more than once but under ten times. The chain carries TRBV5-1 and TRBJ1-4, with no clear D. The V end lost 4 bases, the J end lost 8 bases, and 12 bases lay between the germline ends. The CDR3 sequence is 13 residues long. CDR1 and CDR2 from the germline V gene are SGHRS and YFSETQ. CDR3 sequence (DNA): TGCGCCAGCAGCCCCAGGCTGGAGGAAAAACTGTTTTTT. Amino acid sequence: CASSPRLEEKLFF.

This clonotype was recorded a few times. This rearrangement joins TRBV4-1 to TRBJ1-2, with D perhaps TRBD1 (6 bases). V gave up 0 bases and J gave up 3 bases, with 14 bases separating them. There are 16 residues in the CDR3. Looked up from germline, CDR1 is MGHRA and CDR2 is YSYEKL. CDR3: CASSQDHRGPYYGYTF. DNA for the CDR3: TGCGCCAGCAGCCAAGATCACCGGGGGCCTTACTATGGCTACACCTTC.

This clonotype was observed a few times. The chain combines TRBV9 with TRBJ2-2, with D unclear. V lost 0 bases and J lost 8, with 5 bases in between. The CDR3 has 12 amino acids. Germline assignment: CDR1 SGDLS and CDR2 YYNGEE. CDR3 DNA sequence: TGTGCCAGCAGCGTAGCTATGGGGGAGCTGTTTTTT. It translates to CASSVAMGELFF.